These 25 T cell receptor beta chains originate from one sample sequenced in a study of blood T cell repertoires in COVID-19. The repertoire was sequenced with immunoSEQ multiplex PCR; TCRdb's copy has only in-frame clones and lacks some. The sample gives about 150,000 clones, more than 85% of which show up once; less than 3% is in the top ten. The sequenced material came from peripheral blood. Every receptor here comes from an elderly woman with COVID-19, enrolled during active disease.

This chain connects TRBV28 to TRBJ2-7; TRBD2 aligns across 11 bases. CDR1 MDHEN and CDR2 SYDVKM come from the germline V gene. V lost 6 bases, J lost 7 bases, and 8 bases stayed unmatched. This CDR3 is built from 14 residues. Written as DNA, the CDR3 is TGTGCCAGCAGGTCCGGGACTAGCGGCTCAGAGCAGTACTTC. This translates into CASRSGTSGSEQYF.

The V call is TRBV5-5, the J call TRBJ1-5; no clear D gene. Germline V gene sequence: CDR1 SGHKS, CDR2 YYEKEE (reference sequence). Trimming took 1 base from V and 0 from J, leaving 8 bases between them. The CDR3 is made up of 15 amino acids. CDR3 amino acids: CASSLRFYSNQPQHF. In DNA form, the CDR3 reads TGTGCCAGCAGCTTGCGGTTCTATAGCAATCAGCCCCAGCATTTT. Full variable domain (remainder filled in from reference TRBV5-5 and TRBJ1-5): DAGVTQSPTHLIKTRGQQVTLRCSPISGHKSVSWYQQVLGQGPQFIFQYYEKEERGRGNFPDRFSARQFPNYSSELNVNALLLGDSALYLCASSLRFYSNQPQHFGDGTRLSIL.

The chain recombines TRBV19 with TRBJ2-6; a weak D match, TRBD1 (5 bases). This CDR3 is 17 amino acids long. The V and J ends lost 3 bases and 0 bases respectively, with 12 bases between them. Germline lookup yields CDR1 LNHDA and CDR2 SQIVND (reference sequence). CDR3 in DNA: TGTGCCAGTAGTATTGGGGCGACAATCTCTGGGGCCAACGTCCTGACTTTC. As protein: CASSIGATISGANVLTF.

The genes are TRBV10-3 and TRBJ2-6; 9 bases map to TRBD1. Germline V gene sequence: CDR1 ENHRY, CDR2 SYGVKD. After removal of 8 bases from V and 3 bases from J, the junction contained 8 bases not matched to a gene. There are 16 residues in the CDR3. CDR3 in DNA: TGTGCCATCGCCGGGGGGACAGGGAATGGGGCCAACGTCCTGACTTTC. It codes for CAIAGGTGNGANVLTF.

This chain uses TRBV11-2 with TRBJ1-3; 11 bases align to TRBD1. The V segment lost 4 bases and the J segment 0 bases; nucleotides outside the gene matches: 11. This CDR3 contains 19 residues. The germline V gene encodes CDR1 SGHAT and CDR2 FQNNGV. The CDR3 protein is CASSSGGQGARSSGNTIYF. The CDR3 DNA sequence: TGTGCCAGCAGCTCGGGCGGACAGGGGGCCCGCAGCTCTGGAAACACCATATATTTT.

The rearrangement uses TRBV28 and TRBJ1-1; D may be TRBD1 (5 bases). The CDR3 runs 12 residues. V was clipped by 6 bases and J by 7 bases, with 12 bases between them. Germline V gene data show CDR1 as MDHEN and CDR2 as SYDVKM. The CDR3 loop is CASSEFDSEAFF. The CDR3 coding sequence is TGTGCCAGCAGCGAATTCGACAGTGAAGCTTTCTTT.

The J gene is TRBJ1-2, the V gene TRBV10-3, with D hard to call. V was cut by 7 bases and J by 0 bases, with 9 bases left in between. The germline CDR1 and CDR2 sequences are ENHRY and SYGVKD. The CDR3 is 13 amino acids. The CDR3 DNA is TGTGCCATCACCGCGGGATCTAACTATGGCTACACCTTC. Translated: CAITAGSNYGYTF.

The chain uses TRBV15 and TRBJ2-3; a weak D match, TRBD1 (6 bases). The CDR3 runs to 16 residues. The ends were cut back, 4 bases at V and 7 bases at J, with 21 bases in the middle. Germline V gene data show CDR1 as LNHNV and CDR2 as YYDKDF (reference sequence). Here the CDR3 reads CATSTLDSLASNTQYF. CDR3 in DNA: TGTGCCACCAGCACCCTGGACAGCTTAGCGTCAAATACGCAGTATTTT.

The rearrangement uses TRBV28 and TRBJ2-3, with TRBD2 identical over 11 bases. V shed 6 bases and J 4 bases; nucleotides not matched to a gene: 12. CDR3 length equals 17 residues. Germline assignment: CDR1 MDHEN and CDR2 SYDVKM. CDR3 sequence reads: CASSPLQLAGVADTQYF. Written as DNA, the CDR3 is TGTGCCAGCAGCCCGCTCCAACTAGCGGGAGTAGCAGATACGCAGTATTTT.

The chain couples TRBV27 to TRBJ2-5, with D maybe TRBD1 (6 bases). The germline gives CDR1 MNHEY, CDR2 SMNVEV (reference sequence). This CDR3 comprises 13 residues. The V and J ends lost 4 bases and 5 bases respectively, with 11 bases between them. CDR3 bases: TGTGCCAGCAGTTGGGACAATCGGGAGACCCAGTACTTC. Translating it yields CASSWDNRETQYF.

This clone was seen a handful of times. The chain joins TRBV5-6 to TRBJ1-2, with D maybe TRBD1 (6 bases). Trimming left V 5 bases short and J 1 base short, with 12 bases between. Germline lookup yields CDR1 SGHDT and CDR2 YYEEEE. The CDR3 consists of 14 residues. CDR3 coding DNA: TGTGCCAGCAGGAGTACAGGGATTAACTATGGCTACACCTTC. It translates to CASRSTGINYGYTF.

The rearrangement uses TRBV7-2 and TRBJ1-4; tentative D call: TRBD1 (6 bases). CDR3 size: 17 residues. V shed 8 bases and J shed 0 bases, with 19 bases lying between them. Per germline, CDR1 SGHTA and CDR2 FQGNSA. The CDR3: CASSRRGWTATNEKLFF. As DNA, the CDR3 is TGTGCCAGCTCAAGAAGAGGGTGGACAGCAACTAATGAAAAACTGTTTTTT.

This clone was seen once. The chain carries TRBV19 and TRBJ2-6; D is unresolved. The V gene lost 1 base and the J gene lost 2 bases, with 6 bases spanning the gap. The CDR3 runs 15 residues. The germline V gene has CDR1 LNHDA and CDR2 SQIVND (reference sequence). The CDR3 is CASSIAGAGANVLTF. As DNA, the CDR3 is TGTGCCAGTAGTATAGCGGGTGCTGGGGCCAACGTCCTGACTTTC.

The rearrangement links TRBV6-5 to TRBJ1-2; TRBD1 agrees at 8 bases. CDR1 and CDR2 (germline): MNHEY, SVGAGI. The trim removed 5 bases at V and 7 bases at J, leaving 6 bases unmatched. The CDR3 loop spans 13 amino acids. CDR3 amino acids: CASSTDRASGYTF. CDR3 in DNA: TGTGCCAGCAGTACGGACAGGGCAAGTGGCTACACCTTC.

This chain links TRBV7-8 with TRBJ2-7, with D unclear. V lost 0 bases and J lost 0, with 6 bases in between. Per germline, CDR1 SGHVS and CDR2 FQNEAQ. This CDR3 comprises 14 residues. CDR3 in amino acids: CASSLALLSYEQYF. CDR3 bases: TGTGCCAGCAGCTTAGCTCTCCTCTCCTACGAGCAGTACTTC.

This chain joins TRBV4-1 and TRBJ1-1; 9 nucleotides align to TRBD1. Trimming at V came to 8 bases and at J to 10 bases, leaving 17 bases not matched to a gene. Germline CDR1 is MGHRA and CDR2 is YSYEKL. The CDR3 is made up of 15 amino acids. CDR3 sequence (DNA): TGCGCCAGCTACCAACCCGGGACAGGGCCTTTCAGAGCTTTCTTT. Translated, it gives CASYQPGTGPFRAFF.

This clone was picked up a small number of times. The rearrangement links TRBV4-1 to TRBJ2-7; 7 bases are shared with TRBD2. Germline CDR1 reads MGHRA; CDR2 reads YSYEKL. The CDR3 has 15 amino acids. V shed 4 bases, J shed 0 bases, and the junction held 6 bases outside the gene matches. The CDR3 DNA reads as TGCGCCAGCAGCCCTAGCGGAGCGAACTCCTACGAGCAGTACTTC. It encodes CASSPSGANSYEQYF.

The chain links TRBV27 to TRBJ1-5, with D tentatively TRBD1 (6 bases). The CDR3 consists of 15 residues. Germline assignment: CDR1 MNHEY and CDR2 SMNVEV (reference sequence). V lost 8 bases to trimming and J lost 2 bases, with 16 bases between them. The CDR3 sequence: CASRGKGQGNQPQHF. As DNA, the CDR3 is TGTGCCAGCCGCGGTAAGGGACAAGGCAATCAGCCCCAGCATTTT.

This sequence joins TRBV19 and TRBJ1-2; D is uncertain. Germline CDR1 and CDR2: LNHDA and SQIVND (reference sequence). CDR3 length equals 13 residues. Trimming cost V 6 bases and J 4 bases, with 12 bases left between them. CDR3 amino acids: CASRTLSTYGYTF. The CDR3, as DNA: TGTGCCAGTAGGACACTCAGCACCTATGGCTACACCTTC. The variable domain in full, completed from reference TRBV19 and TRBJ1-2, reads DGGITQSPKYLFRKEGQNVTLSCEQNLNHDAMYWYRQDPGQGLRLIYYSQIVNDFQKGDIAEGYSVSREKKESFPLTVTSAQKNPTAFYLCASRTLSTYGYTFGSGTRLTVV.

CDR3 sequence (DNA): TGTGCCAGCAGTTTCCGACCTCAAAAGCGGGCGGGCTACAATGAGCAGTTCTTC. Translation: CASSFRPQKRAGYNEQFF. The J gene is TRBJ2-1, the V gene TRBV28; a weak D match, TRBD2 (6 bases). The germline CDR1 and CDR2 sequences are MDHEN and SYDVKM. The ends were cut back, 3 bases at V and 3 bases at J, with 21 bases in the middle. The CDR3 sequence is 18 residues long.

The chain carries TRBV6-6 and TRBJ1-1; 7 bases line up with TRBD1. V lost 6 bases and J lost 4; bases outside the gene matches: 11. The germline gives CDR1 MNHNY, CDR2 SVGAGI (reference sequence). The CDR3 has 15 amino acids. The CDR3 region is CASSLTRQGGTEAFF. In DNA form, the CDR3 reads TGTGCCAGCAGCCTCACCCGACAGGGAGGCACTGAAGCTTTCTTT.

The chain couples TRBV19 to TRBJ1-5; the match to TRBD1 covers 8 bases. J lost 8 bases, V lost 3 bases, and 6 bases had no gene match. Germline CDR1 and CDR2: LNHDA and SQIVND (reference sequence). The CDR3 is made up of 14 amino acids. CDR3 region: CASSMENRGKPQHF. Here the CDR3 DNA reads TGTGCCAGTAGTATGGAAAACAGGGGGAAGCCCCAGCATTTT.

CDR3 DNA: TGTGCCAGCAGTGCACAGGGGTGGGTTGGCTACACCTTC. It is translated as CASSAQGWVGYTF. The rearrangement links TRBV2 to TRBJ1-2; 7 bases map to TRBD1. The J segment lost 7 bases and the V segment lost 4 bases, leaving 6 bases of the junction unmatched. The CDR3 runs to 13 residues. Per the germline V gene, CDR1 is SNHLY and CDR2 is FYNNEI.

The rearrangement links TRBV3-1 (or the pseudogene TRBV3-2) to TRBJ2-5, with 13 bases aligning to TRBD2. The CDR3 consists of 19 residues. Germline V gives CDR1 LGHDT, CDR2 YNNKEL (reference sequence). The V gene end was trimmed by 0 bases and the J gene end by 2 bases; junction bases not matched to a gene: 9. As DNA, the CDR3 is TGTGCCAGCAGCCAAGATCGACTAGCGGGAGGCCCGAGTCAAGAGACCCAGTACTTC. Its protein is CASSQDRLAGGPSQETQYF.

This chain connects TRBV5-1 to TRBJ1-4; perhaps TRBD1 as D (5 bases). Deletions cut 3 bases from V and 5 bases from J, with 14 bases between. There are 15 residues in the CDR3. Germline V lookup: CDR1 SGHRS, CDR2 YFSETQ. The CDR3 sequence: CASSWTGTTNEKLFF. The CDR3 DNA follows: TGCGCCAGCAGCTGGACCGGGACTACCAATGAAAAACTGTTTTTT.